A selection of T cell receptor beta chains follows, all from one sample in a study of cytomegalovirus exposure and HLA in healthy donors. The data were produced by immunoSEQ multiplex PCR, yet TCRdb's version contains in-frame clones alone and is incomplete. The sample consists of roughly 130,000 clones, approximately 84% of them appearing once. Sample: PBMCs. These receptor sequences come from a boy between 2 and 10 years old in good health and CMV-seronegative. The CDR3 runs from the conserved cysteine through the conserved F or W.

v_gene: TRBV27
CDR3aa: CASSSSDRAPGAFF

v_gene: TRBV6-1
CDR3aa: CASSERRGQGGTEAFF

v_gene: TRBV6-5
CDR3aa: CASSPTGGNTEAFF

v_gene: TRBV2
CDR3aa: CASSIRTGPQHF

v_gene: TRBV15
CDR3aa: CATTTQENNEKLFF

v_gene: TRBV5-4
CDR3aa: CASSLGAGQGLNTEAFF

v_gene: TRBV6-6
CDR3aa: CASSLGGPTDTQYF

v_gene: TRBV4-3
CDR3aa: CASSPAADTEAFF

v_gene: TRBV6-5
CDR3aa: CASSPDTSWGYTF

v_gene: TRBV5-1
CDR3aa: CASRTGMNMNTEAFF

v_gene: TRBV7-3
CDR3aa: CASSLLGTSSYNEQFF

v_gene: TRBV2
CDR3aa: CASSEVLGRGPETQYF

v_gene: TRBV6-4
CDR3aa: CATSEGSSTDTQYF

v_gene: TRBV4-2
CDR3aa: CASSREEGVGYNEQFF

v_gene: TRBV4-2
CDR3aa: CASSQAATGIVKTQYF

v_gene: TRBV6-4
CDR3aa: CASSLRTSGSDEQFF

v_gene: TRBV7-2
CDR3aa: CASSLQEGAFNEQYF

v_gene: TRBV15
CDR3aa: CATSRQGGPNQPQHF

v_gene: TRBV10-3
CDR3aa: CAISESQSPAQYF

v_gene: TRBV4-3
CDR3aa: CASSQGGRGNEQFF

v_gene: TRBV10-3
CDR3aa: CAISESVPDYGYTF

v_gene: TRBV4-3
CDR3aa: CASSQDRVGSPQHF

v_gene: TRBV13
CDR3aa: CASPRGTGELFF